This T cell receptor beta chain is from a study of T-cell memory formation after mild COVID-19. This CDR3 contains 18 residues. V lost 1 base, J lost 7 bases, and 11 bases stayed unmatched. Germline V lookup: CDR1 SGHTA, CDR2 FQGTGA. Using its own MiXCR run on the 5' RACE reads, TCRdb lists one record per CDR3 protein. In the table there are 390,000 or so distinct CDR3 sequences, about 16% of which are singletons. This clonotype was counted between two and nine times. Its antigen is unknown. Study-wide results and caveats: Whereas later expanders leaned CD4+, clones contracting day 15 to 85 showed a balanced CD4/CD8 makeup.

What was sequenced was PBMCs or a T cell subset sorted from them (not recorded which). J is TRBJ1-6 and V is TRBV7-3; TRBD1 aligns across 9 bases. This receptor was taken from a young man who had mild COVID-19 (a few samples of this study predate the infection). Cell type and time point are not known. CDR3 bases: TGTGCCAGCAGCTTAAGGGGGGACGCGGGACAGGGAAATTCACCCCTCCACTTT. Its protein product is CASSLRGDAGQGNSPLHF.